This is a list of T cell receptor beta chains from one sample in a study of blood T cell repertoires in COVID-19. The assay was immunoSEQ multiplex PCR, and TCRdb's table has in-frame clones only and misses some. Here the sample spans about 270,000 clones, about four fifths being singletons. Material: peripheral blood. These receptors came from an older woman with active or convalescent COVID-19. Each CDR3 is given with its conserved first and last residue. D genes are given only for firm matches. Size is stated for part of the rows, as once, few or many counts, or as a class when the clone is expanded.

j_gene: TRBJ1-4
v_gene: TRBV2
abundance: NA
d_gene: TRBD1
CDR3aa: CASSGGQGSTNEKLFF
CDR3nt: TGTGCCAGCAGTGGAGGACAGGGGTCAACTAATGAAAAACTGTTTTTT

j_gene: TRBJ1-2
v_gene: TRBV6-2/TRBV6-3
abundance: NA
d_gene: TRBD1
CDR3aa: CASSPDRVGGYTF
CDR3nt: TGTGCCAGCAGTCCAGACAGGGTGGGAGGCTACACCTTC

j_gene: TRBJ1-1
v_gene: TRBV5-4
abundance: NA
d_gene: NA
CDR3aa: CASSLRAASVMNTEAFF
CDR3nt: TGTGCCAGCAGCTTGCGAGCGGCTTCAGTTATGAACACTGAAGCTTTCTTT

j_gene: TRBJ2-5
v_gene: TRBV7-3
abundance: NA
d_gene: NA
CDR3aa: CASSLTKGSETQYF
CDR3nt: TGTGCCAGCAGCTTAACGAAGGGGTCGGAGACCCAGTACTTC

j_gene: TRBJ1-2
v_gene: TRBV11-2
abundance: NA
d_gene: NA
CDR3aa: CASSFNVRDRYGYTF
CDR3nt: TGTGCCAGCAGCTTTAACGTCCGGGATAGGTATGGCTACACCTTC

j_gene: TRBJ1-5
v_gene: TRBV6-2/TRBV6-3
abundance: NA
d_gene: TRBD1
CDR3aa: CASSSGRGGNQPQHF
CDR3nt: TGTGCCAGCAGTTCAGGCAGGGGGGGCAATCAGCCCCAGCATTTT

j_gene: TRBJ1-6
v_gene: TRBV4-1
abundance: NA
d_gene: TRBD1
CDR3aa: CASSQAGGDSPLHF
CDR3nt: TGCGCCAGCAGCCAAGCAGGGGGAGATTCACCCCTCCACTTT

j_gene: TRBJ1-2
v_gene: TRBV5-4
abundance: NA
d_gene: NA
CDR3aa: CASSLSGGGYTF
CDR3nt: TGTGCCAGCAGCTTATCGGGGGGAGGCTACACCTTC

j_gene: TRBJ1-3
v_gene: TRBV4-2
abundance: NA
d_gene: TRBD1
CDR3aa: CASSTGAFSGNTIYF
CDR3nt: TGTGCCAGCAGCACAGGGGCCTTCTCTGGAAACACCATATATTTT

j_gene: TRBJ2-2
v_gene: TRBV27
abundance: NA
d_gene: NA
CDR3aa: CASSSWTENTGELFF
CDR3nt: TGTGCCAGCAGTTCTTGGACAGAGAACACCGGGGAGCTGTTTTTT

j_gene: TRBJ2-1
v_gene: TRBV19
abundance: NA
d_gene: NA
CDR3aa: CASSKGGRNEQFF
CDR3nt: TGTGCCAGTAGTAAGGGGGGGAGGAATGAGCAGTTCTTC

j_gene: TRBJ2-1
v_gene: TRBV5-1
abundance: NA
d_gene: TRBD2
CDR3aa: CASSPGGAYNEQFF
CDR3nt: TGCGCCAGCAGCCCCGGGGGGGCCTACAATGAGCAGTTCTTC

j_gene: TRBJ1-5
v_gene: TRBV2
abundance: NA
d_gene: TRBD1
CDR3aa: CASAGQLNQPQHF
CDR3nt: TGTGCCAGCGCGGGACAGCTCAATCAGCCCCAGCATTTT

j_gene: TRBJ1-1
v_gene: TRBV11-2
abundance: NA
d_gene: NA
CDR3aa: CASSLAPSLNTEAFF
CDR3nt: TGTGCCAGCAGCTTAGCCCCGAGTTTGAACACTGAAGCTTTCTTT

j_gene: TRBJ1-1
v_gene: TRBV7-2
abundance: NA
d_gene: NA
CDR3aa: CASSLDAQRTEAFF
CDR3nt: TGTGCCAGCAGCTTAGACGCACAGCGGACTGAAGCTTTCTTT

j_gene: TRBJ1-2
v_gene: TRBV7-2
abundance: once
d_gene: NA
CDR3aa: CASRGGGNYGYTF
CDR3nt: TGTGCCAGCAGGGGAGGGGGGAACTATGGCTACACCTTC

j_gene: TRBJ1-1
v_gene: TRBV11-2
abundance: NA
d_gene: NA
CDR3aa: CASSLARGASYTEAFF
CDR3nt: TGTGCCAGCAGCTTAGCCCGTGGGGCTTCGTACACTGAAGCTTTCTTT

j_gene: TRBJ1-3
v_gene: TRBV6-5
abundance: once
d_gene: TRBD1
CDR3aa: CASRLGTGAGNTIYF
CDR3nt: TGTGCCAGCAGACTTGGGACAGGGGCCGGAAACACCATATATTTT

j_gene: TRBJ1-1
v_gene: TRBV1
abundance: NA
d_gene: NA
CDR3aa: CTSSQEPAGGAGNTEAFF
CDR3nt: TGCACCAGCAGCCAAGAACCGGCAGGGGGCGCGGGGAACACTGAAGCTTTCTTT

j_gene: TRBJ2-3
v_gene: TRBV11-3
abundance: NA
d_gene: TRBD2
CDR3aa: CASSTGLGGGTDTQYF
CDR3nt: TGTGCCAGCAGCACGGGACTAGGGGGTGGCACAGATACGCAGTATTTT

j_gene: TRBJ2-5
v_gene: TRBV7-9
abundance: NA
d_gene: TRBD2
CDR3aa: CAAMTSQSQETQYF
CDR3nt: TGTGCCGCGATGACTAGCCAGAGCCAAGAGACCCAGTACTTC

j_gene: TRBJ2-5
v_gene: TRBV25-1
abundance: NA
d_gene: TRBD2
CDR3aa: CASSEGRRGVRETQYF
CDR3nt: TGTGCCAGCAGCGAAGGGCGGCGGGGGGTCCGCGAGACCCAGTACTTC

j_gene: TRBJ1-2
v_gene: TRBV6-1
abundance: NA
d_gene: TRBD1
CDR3aa: CASSVSGTGMTYGYTF
CDR3nt: TGTGCCAGCAGTGTATCCGGGACAGGTATGACTTATGGCTACACCTTC